Below, 25 T cell receptor beta chains from the same sample are listed, as sequenced in a study of blood T cell repertoires in COVID-19. Repertoires were generated with immunoSEQ multiplex PCR, while TCRdb's copy carries only in-frame clones and drops some. Among roughly 85,000 clones, roughly 80% were seen once, and the ten largest hold 9.5% to 10%. Material for sequencing was peripheral blood. These receptors came from a human donor in a cohort sampled during active COVID-19.

The rearrangement links TRBV24-1 to TRBJ2-7, with TRBD2 matching over 9 bases. V was pared by 9 bases and J by 3 bases, with 5 bases of the junction left unmatched. This CDR3 contains 13 residues. CDR1 KGHDR and CDR2 SFDVKD come from the germline V gene. CDR3 residues: CATGIAGDYEQYF. CDR3 in DNA: TGTGCCACCGGGATAGCGGGGGACTACGAGCAGTACTTC.

The chain carries TRBV3-1 (or the pseudogene TRBV3-2) and TRBJ1-1; TRBD1 is a possible D gene (6 bases). Germline V gene sequence: CDR1 LGHDT, CDR2 YNNKEL (reference sequence). V lost 0 bases and J lost 6, with 11 bases in between. The CDR3 covers 14 residues. CDR3 in amino acids: CASSQEWGLAEAFF. The CDR3 region has the DNA TGTGCCAGCAGCCAAGAATGGGGGCTCGCTGAAGCTTTCTTT.

V usage is TRBV6-5 and J usage is TRBJ2-7; 9 positions match TRBD1. Germline V gene lookup returns CDR1 MNHEY and CDR2 SVGAGI. The CDR3 sequence is 14 residues long. Germline trimming cut 6 bases from V and 0 bases from J; bases unmatched to any gene: 3. CDR3 amino acids: CASRPQGASYEQYF. In DNA, the CDR3 is TGTGCCAGCAGGCCACAGGGGGCCTCCTACGAGCAGTACTTC.

V and J are TRBV9 and TRBJ1-5; maybe TRBD1 (6 bases). The CDR3 loop spans 14 amino acids. V lost 0 bases, J lost 6 bases, and 10 bases lay in between. Germline loops: CDR1 SGDLS, CDR2 YYNGEE. CDR3 in amino acids: CASSVGQDTQPQHF. As DNA, the CDR3 is TGTGCCAGCAGCGTAGGACAGGACACTCAGCCCCAGCATTTT.

This clone was detected a few times. The chain uses TRBV6-6 and TRBJ2-4; 9 bases match TRBD1. CDR3 length: 15 amino acids. Germline lookup yields CDR1 MNHNY and CDR2 SVGAGI (reference sequence). The trim removed 0 bases at V and 8 bases at J, leaving 5 bases unmatched. This CDR3 reads CASSYSRDRGDIQYF. Written as DNA, the CDR3 is TGTGCCAGCAGTTACTCGAGAGACAGGGGGGACATTCAGTACTTC.

This chain uses TRBV7-9 with TRBJ1-4; 8 bases are a match to TRBD1. The CDR3 consists of 14 residues. After removal of 4 bases from V and 8 bases from J, the junction contained 6 bases not matched to a gene. Germline CDR1 SEHNR, CDR2 FQNEAQ (reference sequence). The CDR3 sequence: CASSSTGGNEKLFF. The CDR3 DNA follows: TGTGCCAGCAGCTCAACAGGGGGTAACGAAAAACTGTTTTTT. Complete variable domain (other parts from reference TRBV7-9 and TRBJ1-4): DTGVSQNPRHKITKRGQNVTFRCDPISEHNRLYWYRQTLGQGPEFLTYFQNEAQLEKSRLLSDRFSAERPKGSFSTLEIQRTEQGDSAMYLCASSSTGGNEKLFFGSGTQLSVL.

The V and J genes are TRBV7-6 and TRBJ2-1, with TRBD2 matching over 11 bases. CDR1 and CDR2 (germline): SGHVS, FNYEAQ. Trimming at V came to 1 base and at J to 3 bases, leaving 5 bases not matched to a gene. This CDR3 has 17 amino acids. This chain's CDR3 is CASSLGLAGGIYNEQFF. The CDR3 DNA follows: TGTGCCAGCAGCTTAGGGCTAGCGGGGGGAATCTACAATGAGCAGTTCTTC.

The V and J genes are TRBV5-1 and TRBJ2-7; 11 nucleotides agree with TRBD2. The germline V gene encodes CDR1 SGHRS and CDR2 YFSETQ. The CDR3 extends over 15 amino acids. The ends lost 2 bases at V and 2 bases at J; junction bases unmatched: 3. CDR3 sequence: CASSFSGGAPYEQYF. The CDR3 coding sequence is TGCGCCAGCAGCTTTAGCGGGGGGGCCCCCTACGAGCAGTACTTC.

The CDR3 reads CASSESGGSTDTQYF. In DNA, the CDR3 is TGTGCCAGCAGTGAGAGCGGGGGAAGCACAGATACGCAGTATTTT. The chain combines TRBV6-4 with TRBJ2-3; 8 nucleotides line up with TRBD2. Germline lookup yields CDR1 MRHNA and CDR2 SNTAGT. The V gene end was trimmed by 3 bases and the J gene end by 0 bases; junction bases not matched to a gene: 2. CDR3 length: 15 residues.

V gene TRBV5-6 combines with J gene TRBJ1-1, with TRBD1 as a possible D gene (6 bases). Germline CDR1 reads SGHDT; CDR2 reads YYEEEE. Trimming cost V 1 base and J 6 bases, with 19 bases left between them. This CDR3 is 16 amino acids long. The CDR3 DNA follows: TGTGCCAGCAGCTTGACCTATGGCAGGGGAGGGTCTGAAGCTTTCTTT. Its translation: CASSLTYGRGGSEAFF.

The V and J genes are TRBV30 and TRBJ1-6; D call uncertain. This CDR3 spans 13 amino acids. V shed 1 base and J shed 5 bases, with 6 bases lying between them. Germline CDR1 reads GTSNPN; CDR2 reads SVGIG (reference sequence). CDR3 sequence (DNA): TGTGCCTGGAGTGGAGGAAATAATTCACCCCTCCACTTT. Translation gives CAWSGGNNSPLHF.

This clone was seen a few times. V usage is TRBV9 and J usage is TRBJ1-2, with D unclear. V shed 4 bases and J shed 8 bases, with 18 bases lying between them. In germline, CDR1 is SGDLS, CDR2 YYNGEE. CDR3 size: 14 residues. The CDR3 DNA reads TGTGCCAGCAGCCCTGGGCCCGCTTCAGAGGGCTACACCTTC. This encodes CASSPGPASEGYTF.

The chain combines TRBV9 with TRBJ2-7, with TRBD1 identical over 11 bases. The CDR3 loop spans 17 amino acids. The V gene end was trimmed by 3 bases and the J gene end by 5 bases; junction bases not matched to a gene: 13. Germline V gives CDR1 SGDLS, CDR2 YYNGEE. CDR3: CASSATGTGGGGDEQYF. CDR3 bases: TGTGCCAGCAGCGCTACAGGGACAGGGGGTGGTGGCGACGAGCAGTACTTC.

This chain uses TRBV9 with TRBJ1-5; possibly TRBD1 for D (5 bases). V was shortened by 2 bases and J by 0 bases, with 18 bases between the two germline ends. This CDR3 has 18 residues. In germline, CDR1 is SGDLS, CDR2 YYNGEE. The CDR3 loop is CASSVDKATMNSNQPQHF. The CDR3, as DNA: TGTGCCAGCAGCGTGGACAAGGCCACAATGAATAGCAATCAGCCCCAGCATTTT.

The chain joins TRBV7-2 to TRBJ1-2; a weak D match, TRBD1 (6 bases). The germline V gene has CDR1 SGHTA and CDR2 FQGNSA. The CDR3 runs to 14 residues. V shed 1 base and J shed 5 bases, with 11 bases lying between them. DNA for the CDR3: TGTGCCAGCAGCTTAGACGACAGGCCTTATGGCTACACCTTC. Amino acids: CASSLDDRPYGYTF. Variable domain in full (rest from reference TRBV7-2 and TRBJ1-2): GAGVSQSPSNKVTEKGKDVELRCDPISGHTALYWYRQSLGQGLEFLIYFQGNSAPDKSGLPSDRFSAERTGGSVSTLTIQRTQQEDSAVYLCASSLDDRPYGYTFGSGTRLTVV.

The table lists this clone with a few counts. This chain's CDR3 is CASSETGGTYEQYF. The CDR3 DNA is TGTGCCAGCTCTGAGACAGGGGGGACCTACGAGCAGTACTTC. This sequence joins TRBV18 and TRBJ2-7; 9 nucleotides match TRBD1. Germline trimming cut 6 bases from V and 2 bases from J; bases unmatched to any gene: 5. Germline V gene lookup returns CDR1 KGHSH and CDR2 LQKENI. This CDR3 region has 14 residues.

The chain employs TRBV10-2 and TRBJ1-6; possibly TRBD1 for D (6 bases). With 5 bases removed from V and 4 bases from J, the gap between germline ends came to 9 bases. CDR3 length: 14 residues. CDR1 and CDR2 from the germline V gene are WSHSY and SAAADI. CDR3 sequence: CASSRQAYNSPLHF. The DNA for the CDR3 is TGCGCCAGCAGTAGACAGGCATATAATTCACCCCTCCACTTT.

The chain joins TRBV6-5 to TRBJ1-2; D is unresolved. This CDR3 is built from 14 residues. Trimming stripped 6 bases from V and 7 bases from J, with 18 bases between. Germline-derived CDR1 and CDR2 are MNHEY and SVGAGI. DNA for the CDR3: TGTGCCAGCAGAGGCCGTGACACGCACTTTGGCTACACCTTC. It encodes CASRGRDTHFGYTF.

The CDR3 DNA follows: TGTGCCAGCAGCTTTAGTCAGACTTCGAATTCACCCCTCCACTTT. The encoded protein is CASSFSQTSNSPLHF. The chain recombines TRBV13 with TRBJ1-6; the D is unclear. With 3 bases removed from V and 7 bases from J, the gap between germline ends came to 13 bases. The CDR3 totals 15 residues. Germline assignment: CDR1 PRHDT and CDR2 FYEKMQ (reference sequence).

The chain links TRBV20-1 to TRBJ1-1, with TRBD1 identical over 7 bases. Germline lookup yields CDR1 DFQATT and CDR2 SNEGSKA (reference sequence). The CDR3 is 11 residues long. The CDR3 reads CSGTANTEAFF. CDR3 bases: TGCAGCGGGACAGCTAACACTGAAGCTTTCTTT.

This clone has a handful of counts. V gene TRBV7-3 combines with J gene TRBJ1-1, with unresolved D. CDR1 and CDR2 (germline): SGHTA, FQGTGA. V gave up 3 bases and J gave up 1 base, with 9 bases separating them. This CDR3 comprises 14 residues. The CDR3 protein is CASSFGGQNTEAFF. For the CDR3, the DNA is TGTGCCAGCAGCTTCGGCGGGCAGAACACTGAAGCTTTCTTT.

V is TRBV6-5 and J is TRBJ1-2, with D possibly TRBD1 on 5 matching bases. Germline V CDR1 and CDR2: MNHEY, SVGAGI. Trimming removed 7 bases at V and 3 bases at J, with 12 bases between. The CDR3 runs to 13 residues. CDR3 in amino acids: CASTLDRDYGYTF. Written as DNA, the CDR3 is TGTGCCAGCACCCTAGACAGAGACTATGGCTACACCTTC.

The chain employs TRBV14 and TRBJ2-3; 8 nucleotides line up with TRBD1. Germline values: CDR1 SGHDN, CDR2 FVKESK. The ends lost 3 bases at V and 4 bases at J; junction bases unmatched: 3. The CDR3 spans 14 residues. The CDR3 sequence is CASSQIQGADTQYF. In nucleotides, the CDR3 is TGTGCCAGCAGCCAGATACAGGGGGCAGATACGCAGTATTTT.

The chain is built from TRBV19 and TRBJ1-2; TRBD1 might be the D (6 bases). Germline V gene sequence: CDR1 LNHDA, CDR2 SQIVND (reference sequence). CDR3 length: 16 amino acids. Trimming took off 6 bases at V and 10 bases at J, with 27 bases between the two ends. This CDR3 is CASSLSRGRGIITYTF. DNA of the CDR3: TGTGCCAGTAGCCTCTCGAGGGGGAGGGGGATTATTACCTACACCTTC.

The genes are TRBV5-5 and TRBJ1-1; no definite D call. V lost 1 base to trimming and J lost 4 bases, with 14 bases between them. The germline V gene encodes CDR1 SGHKS and CDR2 YYEKEE (reference sequence). The CDR3 contains 15 residues. This CDR3 reads CASSLRSAGSTEAFF. The CDR3 DNA follows: TGTGCCAGCAGCTTGCGCTCAGCAGGTAGCACTGAAGCTTTCTTT.